A single sample gave rise to the 12 T cell receptor beta chains below, sequenced in a study of identical twins. TCRdb re-derived calls from the 5' RACE reads in MiXCR, one entry per CDR3 protein. In the table there are some 500,000 distinct CDR3 sequences, 12% to 15% of which are singletons. This sample also appeared in a second study, on yellow fever vaccine responses in identical twins.

Source material: CD4+ T cells sorted from blood. Every receptor here comes from a woman aged 18-29 years in good health.

The rearrangement joins TRBV14 to TRBJ2-1; 8 nucleotides align to TRBD2. Germline V gives CDR1 SGHDN, CDR2 FVKESK. Trimming at V came to 3 bases and at J to 3 bases, leaving 1 base not matched to a gene. The CDR3 contains 14 residues. CDR3 protein: CASSHTSGYNEQFF. As DNA, the CDR3 is TGTGCCAGCAGCCATACTAGCGGCTACAATGAGCAGTTCTTC. Looking up the rest from reference TRBV14 and TRBJ2-1 gives the full variable domain: EAGVTQFPSHSVIEKGQTVTLRCDPISGHDNLYWYRRVMGKEIKFLLHFVKESKQDESGMPNNRFLAERTGGTYSTLKVQPAELEDSGVYFCASSHTSGYNEQFFGPGTRLTVL.

This chain joins TRBV9 and TRBJ2-3, with D uncertain. With 5 bases removed from V and 6 bases from J, the gap between germline ends came to 10 bases. Germline V gene lookup returns CDR1 SGDLS and CDR2 YYNGEE. CDR3 size: 12 residues. CDR3 coding DNA: TGTGCCAGCAGTGATCTGTGGGATACGCAGTATTTT. Its translation: CASSDLWDTQYF.

The rearrangement joins TRBV7-9 to TRBJ1-6, with a tentative D call TRBD1 (6 bases). In germline, CDR1 is SEHNR, CDR2 FQNEAQ (reference sequence). This CDR3 contains 14 residues. The ends were cut back, 3 bases at V and 6 bases at J, with 9 bases in the middle. The DNA for the CDR3 is TGTGCCAGCAGCTTGGACAGCCTTAATTCACCCCTCCACTTT. Translating gives CASSLDSLNSPLHF. The full variable domain, completed using reference TRBV7-9 and TRBJ1-6, is DTGVSQNPRHKITKRGQNVTFRCDPISEHNRLYWYRQTLGQGPEFLTYFQNEAQLEKSRLLSDRFSAERPKGSFSTLEIQRTEQGDSAMYLCASSLDSLNSPLHFGNGTRLTVT.

This clonotype has at least ten counts. J is TRBJ2-2 and V is TRBV12-3 or TRBV12-4; D assignment may be TRBD1 or TRBD2 (5 bases each). V gave up 3 bases and J gave up 7 bases, with 9 bases separating them. There are 13 residues in the CDR3. The CDR3 spells CASSFQGDGELFF. The CDR3 bases are TGTGCCAGCAGTTTTCAGGGAGACGGGGAGCTGTTTTTT.

There are many counts of this clonotype. The chain recombines TRBV7-2 with TRBJ1-4; D unresolved. Looked up from germline, CDR1 is SGHTA and CDR2 is FQGNSA. Trimming shortened V by 2 bases and J by 13 bases, and 11 bases separated the two germline ends. The CDR3 has 12 residues. The CDR3 DNA reads as TGTGCCAGCAGCTTATTGGGGAGGTTACTGTTTTTT. Translating gives CASSLLGRLLFF. The variable domain in full, with the rest retrieved from reference TRBV7-2 and TRBJ1-4, is GAGVSQSPSNKVTEKGKDVELRCDPISGHTALYWYRQSLGQGLEFLIYFQGNSAPDKSGLPSDRFSAERTGGSVSTLTIQRTQQEDSAVYLCASSLLGRLLFFGSGTQLSVL.

This rearrangement joins TRBV13 to TRBJ2-3; D gene unclear. The germline V and J ends were trimmed by 5 bases and 3 bases, with 9 bases remaining between them. Germline V gene data show CDR1 as PRHDT and CDR2 as FYEKMQ (reference sequence). CDR3 length: 13 amino acids. Written as DNA, the CDR3 is TGTGCCAGCAGCGCCAAAAGGACAGATACGCAGTATTTT. Its translation: CASSAKRTDTQYF.

The chain links TRBV29-1 to TRBJ2-1; 7 bases are shared with TRBD1. The V gene's germline CDR1 is SQVTM and CDR2 ANQGSEA. The CDR3 runs to 14 residues. V lost 4 bases and J lost 9; bases outside the gene matches: 12. The CDR3 sequence: CSVAGQQIIVEQFF. DNA for the CDR3: TGCAGCGTTGCGGGACAGCAGATAATAGTTGAGCAGTTCTTC.

There are a few counts of this clonotype. V is TRBV20-1 and J is TRBJ2-7; 11 bases map to TRBD1. Per germline, CDR1 DFQATT and CDR2 SNEGSKA (reference sequence). The CDR3 is 14 amino acids. Trimming at V came to 6 bases and at J to 6 bases, leaving 10 bases not matched to a gene. The CDR3 DNA reads as TGCAGTGCCCGGACAGGGGGCCGCCTAACCGAGCAGTACTTC. It codes for CSARTGGRLTEQYF.

This clonotype has a count of ten or more. The chain uses TRBV5-1 and TRBJ2-7, with 10 bases matching TRBD2. CDR1 SGHRS and CDR2 YFSETQ come from the germline V gene. The length of the CDR3 is 14 residues. Germline trimming cut 4 bases from V and 1 base from J; bases unmatched to any gene: 2. CDR3 amino acids: CASSVSGGSYEQYF. CDR3 DNA sequence: TGCGCCAGCAGCGTTAGCGGGGGGTCCTACGAGCAGTACTTC.

There are a few counts of this clonotype. The rearrangement joins TRBV29-1 to TRBJ2-7, with D possibly being TRBD2 (7 bases). The germline V gene encodes CDR1 SQVTM and CDR2 ANQGSEA. There are 14 residues in the CDR3. The ends were cut back, 4 bases at V and 7 bases at J, with 20 bases in the middle. Written as DNA, the CDR3 is TGCAGCGTTGGGGGAAACAGGGTCGGGGGGGAGCAGTACTTC. Translating it yields CSVGGNRVGGEQYF.

In its sample, this clonotype was seen many times. The chain is built from TRBV2 and TRBJ2-1; TRBD2 agrees at 12 bases. The CDR3 contains 15 residues. The germline V gene encodes CDR1 SNHLY and CDR2 FYNNEI. V shed 5 bases, J shed 10 bases, and the junction held 9 bases outside the gene matches. This CDR3 is CASSSSTSGGREQFF. CDR3 DNA: TGTGCCAGCAGTTCCTCGACTAGCGGGGGCCGGGAGCAGTTCTTC.

There are a few counts of this clonotype. Possible read error: a much larger clone is one base away. The chain joins TRBV12-3 or TRBV12-4 to TRBJ2-3, with D uncertain. The CDR3 is made up of 12 amino acids. Trimming pared 7 bases from V and 2 bases from J, leaving 7 bases between. CDR3 in DNA: TGTGCCAGCACCCCCCCCACAGATACGCAGTATTTT. Amino acids: CASTPPTDTQYF.